The clone carrying this T cell receptor beta chain was picked up a small number of times. The sample is drawn from a study of T-cell reconstitution after alpha-beta-depleted transplantation in children. Germline CDR1 and CDR2: LNHDA and SQIVND (reference sequence). J gave up 14 bases and V 1 base, and 6 bases lay outside the gene matches. This CDR3 is built from 14 residues. It was with unique molecular identifiers that the TCRbeta library was prepared. From the PCR reads, TCRdb called clonotypes with MiXCR, one entry per CDR3 protein. The sample holds around 340,000 distinct CDR3 sequences; roughly 14% are singletons and the top ten take approximately 4.3%.

The chain joins TRBV19 to TRBJ2-1, with 12 bases matching TRBD2. The receptor comes from a human donor who donated a stem cell graft to a child with Fanconi anemia. The sequenced sample was PBMCs, obtained from the stem cell graft. CDR3 protein: CASSIGLAGGREFF. The CDR3 coding sequence is TGTGCCAGTAGTATAGGCCTAGCGGGGGGGCGGGAGTTCTTC.